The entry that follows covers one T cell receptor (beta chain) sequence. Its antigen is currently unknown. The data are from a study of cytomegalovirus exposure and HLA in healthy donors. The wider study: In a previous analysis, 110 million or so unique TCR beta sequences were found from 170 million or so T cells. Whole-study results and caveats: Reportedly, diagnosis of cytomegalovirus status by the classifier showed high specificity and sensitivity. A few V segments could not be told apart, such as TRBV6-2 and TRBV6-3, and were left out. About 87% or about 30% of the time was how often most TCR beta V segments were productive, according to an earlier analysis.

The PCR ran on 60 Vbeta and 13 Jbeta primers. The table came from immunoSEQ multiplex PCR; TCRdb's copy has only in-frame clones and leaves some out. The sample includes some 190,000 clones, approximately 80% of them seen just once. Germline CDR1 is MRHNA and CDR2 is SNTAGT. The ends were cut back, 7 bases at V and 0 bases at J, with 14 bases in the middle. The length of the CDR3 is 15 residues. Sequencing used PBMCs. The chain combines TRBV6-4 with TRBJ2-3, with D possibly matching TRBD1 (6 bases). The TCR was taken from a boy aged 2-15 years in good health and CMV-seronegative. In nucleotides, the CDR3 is TGTGCCAGCAAGGTCAGGGGCCGGAGCACAGATACGCAGTATTTT. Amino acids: CASKVRGRSTDTQYF.